The 15 T cell receptor beta chains given below trace back to one sample, sequenced in a study of OX40 agonist ivuxolimab in advanced cancers. Assay used: immunoSEQ multiplex PCR; TCRdb lists only in-frame clones, some missing. This table has around 65,000 clones, 87% appearing once. This specimen was CD4+ or CD8+ T cells sorted from blood, taken in a trial of the OX40 agonist ivuxolimab. Receptors were obtained from an adult with an advanced solid tumor such as melanoma, head and neck, liver or kidney cancer.

In its sample, this clone was seen once. This chain links TRBV5-6 with TRBJ2-7; D is perhaps TRBD2 (5 bases). Germline V gene lookup returns CDR1 SGHDT and CDR2 YYEEEE. This CDR3 is built from 14 residues. V was cut by 4 bases and J by 4 bases, with 15 bases left in between. This chain's CDR3 is CASSPIEGRYEQYF. The CDR3 nucleotides are TGTGCCAGCAGCCCGATCGAGGGTCGGTACGAGCAGTACTTC.

The chain uses TRBV18 and TRBJ1-4; 7 nucleotides line up with TRBD1. Germline V gives CDR1 KGHSH, CDR2 LQKENI. The V segment lost 1 base and the J segment 7 bases; nucleotides outside the gene matches: 0. This CDR3 region has 13 residues. The DNA for the CDR3 is TGTGCCAGCTCACCACGGGACAGTGAAAAACTGTTTTTT. This gives the protein CASSPRDSEKLFF.

V and J are TRBV7-3 and TRBJ1-2; D possibly corresponds to TRBD1 (6 bases). The CDR3 has 19 residues. Germline values: CDR1 SGHTA, CDR2 FQGTGA. V was trimmed by 5 bases and J by 0 bases, leaving 25 bases between them. CDR3 sequence reads: CASSAQPLQGGASNYGYTF. The CDR3, as DNA: TGTGCCAGCAGCGCCCAACCCCTACAGGGTGGGGCCTCTAACTATGGCTACACCTTC. Looking up the rest from reference TRBV7-3 and TRBJ1-2 gives the full variable domain: GAGVSQTPSNKVTEKGKYVELRCDPISGHTALYWYRQSLGQGPEFLIYFQGTGAADDSGLPNDRFFAVRPEGSVSTLKIQRTERGDSAVYLCASSAQPLQGGASNYGYTFGSGTRLTVV.

The V call is TRBV5-1, the J call TRBJ2-5, with TRBD1 matching 7 bases. The CDR3 loop spans 15 amino acids. After removal of 3 bases from V and 2 bases from J, the junction contained 7 bases not matched to a gene. The germline V gene has CDR1 SGHRS and CDR2 YFSETQ. The CDR3 bases are TGCGCCAGCAGCTCGGGACAGCTAAATCAAGAGACCCAGTACTTC. It codes for CASSSGQLNQETQYF.

This clone is a singleton in its sample. This chain uses TRBV20-1 with TRBJ2-5, with D unresolved. Per germline, CDR1 DFQATT and CDR2 SNEGSKA (reference sequence). The CDR3 length is 11 residues. V lost 3 bases and J 0 bases, leaving 2 bases between the germline ends. The CDR3 sequence: CSASDQETQYF. The CDR3 DNA sequence: TGCAGTGCTAGCGACCAAGAGACCCAGTACTTC.

The rearrangement links TRBV30 to TRBJ1-4; D uncertain. Trimming removed 2 bases at V and 1 base at J, with 11 bases between. Germline V gene sequence: CDR1 GTSNPN, CDR2 SVGIG (reference sequence). The CDR3 spans 15 residues. The CDR3 protein is CAWSPLHGTNEKLFF. In nucleotides, the CDR3 is TGTGCCTGGAGTCCGCTGCATGGAACTAATGAAAAACTGTTTTTT.

The chain has TRBV19 and TRBJ1-3; D is ambiguous. The germline V gene encodes CDR1 LNHDA and CDR2 SQIVND (reference sequence). The CDR3 loop spans 17 amino acids. Trimming took off 8 bases at V and 0 bases at J, with 20 bases between the two ends. The CDR3, as DNA: TGTGCCAGTTCGGCCATAGGCCGTGTCAGCTCTGGAAACACCATATATTTT. Amino acids: CASSAIGRVSSGNTIYF.

The chain carries TRBV6-5 and TRBJ1-3, with 7 bases fitting TRBD1. J gave up 0 bases and V 5 bases, and 4 bases lay outside the gene matches. This CDR3 is built from 15 residues. CDR1 MNHEY and CDR2 SVGAGI come from the germline V gene. CDR3 nucleotides: TGTGCCAGCAGTGTCTCAGGGGGCTCTGGAAACACCATATATTTT. Protein product: CASSVSGGSGNTIYF.

This sequence joins TRBV2 and TRBJ2-5; 8 bases are a match to TRBD1. Germline loops: CDR1 SNHLY, CDR2 FYNNEI. There are 15 residues in the CDR3. V dropped 2 bases and J dropped 5; count of bases not matched to a gene: 7. The CDR3 DNA follows: TGTGCCAGCAGTGAACACCCAGGGGGCACGGAGACCCAGTACTTC. Translated, it gives CASSEHPGGTETQYF.

The chain is built from TRBV6-4 and TRBJ2-1; 9 nucleotides agree with TRBD2. The ends lost 5 bases at V and 7 bases at J; junction bases unmatched: 15. CDR3 length: 17 amino acids. The germline V gene has CDR1 MRHNA and CDR2 SNTAGT. CDR3 residues: CASSRASGAYDRNEQFF. For the CDR3, the DNA is TGTGCCAGCAGTAGGGCTAGCGGGGCCTACGACAGGAATGAGCAGTTCTTC.

This clone was seen only once. The chain uses TRBV6-1 and TRBJ2-3; TRBD1 might be the D (5 bases). The CDR3 loop spans 16 amino acids. V lost 4 bases and J lost 3, with 17 bases in between. Germline CDR1 is MNHNS and CDR2 is SASEGT. Written as DNA, the CDR3 is TGTGCCAGCAGTGCGATGGGCAGGGTAGGGACAGATACGCAGTATTTT. Amino acids: CASSAMGRVGTDTQYF.

This chain joins TRBV5-6 and TRBJ1-2, with TRBD1 identical over 8 bases. V was pared by 4 bases and J by 6 bases, with 5 bases of the junction left unmatched. The CDR3 is 13 residues long. Germline V gives CDR1 SGHDT, CDR2 YYEEEE. CDR3 region: CASSLDRVNGYTF. The DNA of the CDR3 is TGTGCCAGCAGCCTGGACAGGGTGAATGGCTACACCTTC.

The chain links TRBV11-2 to TRBJ1-5, with unresolved D. V was cut by 0 bases and J by 4 bases, with 13 bases left in between. The CDR3 sequence is 16 residues long. Germline V gene data show CDR1 as SGHAT and CDR2 as FQNNGV. The CDR3 region has the DNA TGTGCCAGCAGCTTAGATGCAGGACGGTCAAATCAGCCCCAGCATTTT. Translating gives CASSLDAGRSNQPQHF.

The chain recombines TRBV5-4 with TRBJ2-7, with TRBD2 identical over 12 bases. Germline values: CDR1 SGHNT, CDR2 YYREEE (reference sequence). There are 14 residues in the CDR3. Trimming cost V 0 bases and J 7 bases; bases outside gene matches: 2. The CDR3, as DNA: TGTGCCAGCAGCTTGGGACTAGCGGGGGAGGAGCAGTACTTC. It translates to CASSLGLAGEEQYF.

This chain joins TRBV5-4 and TRBJ2-7; 9 bases are shared with TRBD2. Germline V CDR1 and CDR2: SGHNT, YYREEE (reference sequence). The CDR3 spans 15 residues. Trimming removed 4 bases from V and 5 bases from J; junction bases left unmatched: 10. The CDR3 nucleotides are TGTGCCAGCAGCCGCGGCGGGGGGGCCCAACACGAGCAGTACTTC. The encoded protein is CASSRGGGAQHEQYF. The whole variable domain, remainder taken from reference TRBV5-4 and TRBJ2-7, is ETGVTQSPTHLIKTRGQQVTLRCSSQSGHNTVSWYQQALGQGPQFIFQYYREEENGRGNFPPRFSGLQFPNYSSELNVNALELDDSALYLCASSRGGGAQHEQYFGPGTRLTVT.